Each of the 16 T cell receptor beta chains below was sequenced from the same sample in a study of blood T cell repertoires in COVID-19. TCRdb keeps only in-frame clones here, not all; method: immunoSEQ multiplex PCR. Of around 110,000 clones listed, roughly 84% were seen once; the top ten hold approximately 4.1%. The sequenced sample was peripheral blood. The receptor source for this set is a human donor in a cohort sampled during active COVID-19.

This rearrangement joins TRBV7-8 to TRBJ1-2, with 11 bases matching TRBD1. With 5 bases clipped from V and 6 bases from J, the junction kept 11 bases outside the gene matches. Germline CDR1 reads SGHVS; CDR2 reads FQNEAQ. The CDR3 spans 16 residues. CDR3: CASSPRGTGGFDGYTF. CDR3 coding DNA: TGTGCCAGCAGCCCGCGAGGGACAGGGGGTTTTGATGGCTACACCTTC.

The chain is built from TRBV6-2 or TRBV6-3 and TRBJ2-1; 13 nucleotides agree with TRBD2. CDR3 length: 17 amino acids. Germline values: CDR1 MNHEY, CDR2 SVGEGT. V shed 2 bases, J shed 8 bases, and the junction held 9 bases outside the gene matches. The CDR3: CASSYTRGLAGRHEQFF. The CDR3 coding sequence is TGTGCCAGCAGTTACACGAGGGGACTAGCGGGAAGACATGAGCAGTTCTTC.

The chain links TRBV6-6 to TRBJ2-1; 11 positions agree with TRBD2. The CDR3 contains 16 residues. The V segment lost 6 bases and the J segment 7 bases; nucleotides outside the gene matches: 11. In germline, CDR1 is MNHNY, CDR2 SVGAGI (reference sequence). The CDR3 coding sequence is TGTGCCAGCAGACGAACTAGCGGGAGCCTCGGGAATGAGCAGTTCTTC. Residues: CASRRTSGSLGNEQFF.

The V call is TRBV5-6, the J call TRBJ1-3, with a weak D call TRBD1 (6 bases). Germline V gives CDR1 SGHDT, CDR2 YYEEEE. Trimming took 7 bases from V and 4 from J, leaving 18 bases between them. The CDR3 sequence is 15 residues long. The CDR3 DNA is TGTGCCAGCGGGGGTACACAGGGAACCGGAAACACCATATATTTT. Its translation is CASGGTQGTGNTIYF.

The chain couples TRBV7-9 to TRBJ2-5; unclear D gene. The V and J ends lost 3 bases and 5 bases respectively, with 13 bases between them. CDR1 is SEHNR and CDR2 is FQNEAQ in the germline V gene (reference sequence). This CDR3 has 14 amino acids. CDR3 sequence: CASSFHQPRETQYF. CDR3 sequence (DNA): TGTGCCAGCAGCTTCCACCAGCCGCGGGAGACCCAGTACTTC. Full variable domain (rest looked up from reference TRBV7-9 and TRBJ2-5): DTGVSQNPRHKITKRGQNVTFRCDPISEHNRLYWYRQTLGQGPEFLTYFQNEAQLEKSRLLSDRFSAERPKGSFSTLEIQRTEQGDSAMYLCASSFHQPRETQYFGPGTRLLVL.

The V and J genes are TRBV10-2 and TRBJ2-2; possibly TRBD1 for D (6 bases). The length of the CDR3 is 14 residues. Germline values: CDR1 WSHSY, CDR2 SAAADI. Trimming took 6 bases from V and 1 from J, leaving 9 bases between them. CDR3 in amino acids: CASRPGQNTGELFF. The CDR3 bases are TGCGCCAGCAGACCGGGACAGAACACCGGGGAGCTGTTTTTT.

J is TRBJ2-7 and V is TRBV12-3 or TRBV12-4; a weak D match, TRBD1 (6 bases). The CDR3 contains 13 residues. Trimming cost V 1 base and J 2 bases, with 6 bases left between them. The CDR3 loop is CASSLGGPYEQYV. In DNA form, the CDR3 reads TGTGCCAGCAGTTTAGGGGGGCCCTACGAGCAGTACGTC.

The chain recombines TRBV7-2 with TRBJ2-4; 7 nucleotides line up with TRBD2. Trimming at V came to 7 bases and at J to 2 bases, leaving 11 bases not matched to a gene. The CDR3 contains 16 residues. Germline V gene lookup returns CDR1 SGHTA and CDR2 FQGNSA. The CDR3 loop is CASTRRGDPTKNIQYF. For the CDR3, the DNA is TGTGCCAGCACCCGACGGGGGGATCCAACCAAAAACATTCAGTACTTC.

The chain couples TRBV24-1 to TRBJ2-1, with 8 positions matching TRBD1. The V segment lost 3 bases and the J segment 3 bases; nucleotides outside the gene matches: 12. This CDR3 is 18 amino acids long. Per germline, CDR1 KGHDR and CDR2 SFDVKD. CDR3 sequence: CATSDPRQTGTGYNEQFF. The CDR3 coding sequence is TGTGCCACCAGTGATCCGCGCCAGACCGGGACAGGCTACAATGAGCAGTTCTTC.

The chain combines TRBV12-3 or TRBV12-4 with TRBJ1-1, with 7 bases fitting TRBD1. V dropped 8 bases and J dropped 5; count of bases not matched to a gene: 8. This CDR3 is 13 amino acids long. CDR3 protein: CASGTDRATEAFF. The CDR3 bases are TGTGCCAGCGGGACAGACAGGGCTACTGAAGCTTTCTTT.

The rearrangement uses TRBV7-9 and TRBJ2-5; the D gene is possibly TRBD1 (5 bases). The germline V gene has CDR1 SEHNR and CDR2 FQNEAQ (reference sequence). Trimming took 2 bases from V and 4 from J, leaving 8 bases between them. This CDR3 has 13 amino acids. The CDR3 DNA sequence: TGTGCCAGCAGCTTATCCCAGGGAGAGACCCAGTACTTC. Encoded protein: CASSLSQGETQYF.

J is TRBJ2-5 and V is TRBV10-3, with TRBD2 matching over 8 bases. Germline-derived CDR1 and CDR2 are ENHRY and SYGVKD. The trim removed 4 bases at V and 2 bases at J, leaving 6 bases unmatched. This CDR3 has 15 residues. The CDR3 DNA is TGTGCCATCAGTGTGCTTAGCGGGGTGCAAGAGACCCAGTACTTC. Translation gives CAISVLSGVQETQYF.

The CDR3 sequence: CASSISGPQGGELFF. CDR3 nucleotides: TGTGCCAGTAGTATTAGCGGACCCCAGGGCGGGGAGCTGTTTTTT. The genes are TRBV19 and TRBJ2-2, with D tentatively TRBD2 (6 bases). Trimming removed 3 bases at V and 7 bases at J, with 15 bases between. The CDR3 is 15 residues long. CDR1 is LNHDA and CDR2 is SQIVND in the germline V gene (reference sequence).

This sequence joins TRBV6-1 and TRBJ1-4; TRBD1 agrees at 10 bases. The length of the CDR3 is 15 residues. Germline CDR1 MNHNS, CDR2 SASEGT. The J segment lost 3 bases and the V segment lost 3 bases, leaving 1 base of the junction unmatched. The CDR3 coding sequence is TGTGCCAGCAGTGAGGGACAGGGGTCTAATGAAAAACTGTTTTTT. This sequence encodes CASSEGQGSNEKLFF.

The V gene is TRBV9, the J gene TRBJ1-3; a weak D match, TRBD1 (6 bases). Germline V gene lookup returns CDR1 SGDLS and CDR2 YYNGEE. CDR3 length: 17 amino acids. V lost 5 bases and J lost 0, with 18 bases in between. CDR3 in DNA: TGTGCCAGCAGTAGGGGGGGCGGCGTTTTCTCTGGAAACACCATATATTTT. It translates to CASSRGGGVFSGNTIYF.

On this clone: At the DNA level, this CDR3 is encoded by other sequences in the same sample as well. The chain couples TRBV28 to TRBJ2-1, with D hard to call. Germline values: CDR1 MDHEN, CDR2 SYDVKM. V lost 5 bases and J lost 7, with 9 bases in between. The CDR3 is 12 amino acids. CDR3 sequence (DNA): TGTGCCAGCAGTCCCCCATTGAATGAGCAGTTCTTC. This gives the protein CASSPPLNEQFF. Full variable domain (missing parts from reference TRBV28 and TRBJ2-1): DVKVTQSSRYLVKRTGEKVFLECVQDMDHENMFWYRQDPGLGLRLIYFSYDVKMKEKGDIPEGYSVSREKKERFSLILESASTNQTSMYLCASSPPLNEQFFGPGTRLTVL.